This TCR beta chain was documented in a study of Graves' ophthalmopathy and Graves' hyperthyroidism. Study-wide results and limits: With approximately 88% sensitivity and around 80% specificity, a 13-signature model separated ophthalmopathy from stable hyperthyroidism.

The sample holds many counts of this clonotype. Antigen: not known. Ophthalmopathy cases showed moderate-to-severe activity, scoring CAS ≥3 and NOSPECS ≥4, with duration under 3 months. It was on clinical symptoms, serum thyroxine, TRAb, thyroid ultrasound and orbital computed tomography that diagnosis relied. The PBMCs used were ones drawn from 8 to 10 ml of fresh peripheral blood. The CDR3 runs to 16 residues. With V trimmed by 0 bases and J by 8 bases, 9 bases remained unmatched. The V gene's germline CDR1 is SGHAT and CDR2 FQNNGV. For repertoire sequencing, the TCR beta CDR3 regions were amplified from RNA transcripts. A first-round RT-PCR used HTBI primers, followed by a second-round multiplex PCR. TCRdb reprocessed the multiplex PCR reads via MiXCR and lists one record per CDR3 protein. The table records about 400,000 distinct CDR3 sequences, around 16% of them present only once.

This sequence was found in a woman aged 18-29 years with Graves' ophthalmopathy. Sample: peripheral blood. The chain joins TRBV11-2 to TRBJ1-3; TRBD1 aligns across 8 bases. CDR3 bases: TGTGCCAGCAGCTTAGATCCATCGGGACAGGTCGACACCATATATTTT. Encoded protein: CASSLDPSGQVDTIYF.